One T cell receptor beta chain is described in this entry. Its target is not known. 60 Vbeta and 13 Jbeta primers were used in PCR. TCRdb's copy holds only in-frame clones and misses some; the assay was immunoSEQ multiplex PCR. Of some 150,000 clones in the sample, around 77% were seen once. These data belong to a study of cytomegalovirus exposure and HLA in healthy donors. Study results and caveats: A link between a missense DCLRE1C variant and TCR beta V- and J-gene trimming emerged from a later analysis.

The receptor was derived from a woman aged 30 to 39 in good health and CMV-seronegative. The sequenced material came from PBMCs.

As DNA, the CDR3 is TGCGCCAGCAGCTTGACAGGGTGGGGGAATACGCAGTATTTT. It yields the protein CASSLTGWGNTQYF. The rearrangement links TRBV5-1 to TRBJ2-3, with D maybe TRBD1 (6 bases). Trimming pared 1 base from V and 7 bases from J, leaving 13 bases between. Per germline, CDR1 SGHRS and CDR2 YFSETQ. This CDR3 spans 14 amino acids. Based on the CDR3 plus reference TRBV5-1 and TRBJ2-3, the full variable domain is KAGVTQTPRYLIKTRGQQVTLSCSPISGHRSVSWYQQTPGQGLQFLFEYFSETQRNKGNFPGRFSGRQFSNSRSEMNVSTLELGDSALYLCASSLTGWGNTQYFGPGTRLTVL.